The sequence of this T cell receptor (beta chain) was determined in a study of lymphopenia after photon versus proton radiotherapy. Germline V CDR1 and CDR2: KGHSH, LQKENI. The CDR3 length is 12 residues. The V end lost 3 bases, the J end lost 8 bases, and 7 bases lay between the germline ends. Some clones are missing from TCRdb's copy, which holds only in-frame ones; the method was immunoSEQ multiplex PCR. The table records about 160,000 clones, roughly nine tenths of them present only once. General study points: Relative stability marked proton patients; photon patients lost diversity and naive cells. In patients who died, overall survival fell as post-nadir TCR diversity dropped more.

As for this clone: What it binds is not known.

The receptor was derived from a man aged 45 to 65 with gastric cancer. J is TRBJ2-2 and V is TRBV18; D gene ambiguous. This specimen consisted of peripheral blood, obtained from a patient treated with photon-based radiotherapy. The CDR3 DNA reads TGTGCCAGCTCACCCCTCGGAGGGGAGCTGTTTTTT. It translates to CASSPLGGELFF.